The 25 T cell receptor beta chains reported below all come from one sample, sequenced in a study of regulatory T cells in long-lasting Graves disease. Arm-PCR of CDR3 regions and iRepertoire HTBI primers were the basis on which TCR beta libraries were built. Each CDR3 protein gets one entry after TCRdb re-called the multiplex PCR reads with MiXCR. The sample consists of roughly 380,000 distinct CDR3 sequences, roughly a sixth of them appearing once. Regarding time point: newly diagnosed GD, antithyroid drugs for less than 3 months. TCR sequences were obtained from RNA taken from PBMCs. The data also belong to a second study, concerning T cells in Graves' hyperthyroidism and ophthalmopathy.

The sample consisted of peripheral blood mononuclear cells (PBMCs), taken at new diagnosis, from a patient treated with antithyroid drugs. These TCRs come from a man aged 40-49 years with Graves disease.

J is TRBJ1-2 and V is TRBV2; D is ambiguous. The germline gives CDR1 SNHLY, CDR2 FYNNEI. Trimming took off 0 bases at V and 8 bases at J, with 10 bases between the two ends. The CDR3 loop spans 13 amino acids. The CDR3 sequence is CASSEASGGGYTF. In nucleotides, the CDR3 is TGTGCCAGCAGTGAAGCGTCCGGCGGGGGCTACACCTTC.

This clonotype was counted a few times. The chain carries TRBV4-2 and TRBJ2-7; D is unclear. Per the germline V gene, CDR1 is LGHNA and CDR2 is YNFKEQ. This CDR3 contains 14 residues. Trimming stripped 4 bases from V and 1 base from J, with 11 bases between. The CDR3: CASSPLADSYEQYF. The CDR3, as DNA: TGTGCCAGCAGCCCCCTCGCAGATTCCTACGAGCAGTACTTC.

This clonotype was seen repeatedly, ten times or more. The chain recombines TRBV11-2 with TRBJ1-1, with 9 bases fitting TRBD1. Germline CDR1 reads SGHAT; CDR2 reads FQNNGV. The CDR3 covers 15 residues. V lost 1 base and J lost 1; bases outside the gene matches: 1. CDR3 coding DNA: TGTGCCAGCAGCTTAGTACAGGGGGCGAACACTGAAGCTTTCTTT. Its protein is CASSLVQGANTEAFF.

This clonotype was detected only a few times. The genes are TRBV12-3 or TRBV12-4 and TRBJ1-5; 8 bases fit TRBD1. The CDR3 consists of 13 residues. The V segment lost 6 bases and the J segment 9 bases; nucleotides outside the gene matches: 7. The CDR3 loop is CASRTGDEWPQHF. For the CDR3, the DNA is TGTGCCAGCAGGACAGGGGACGAATGGCCCCAGCATTTT.

This CDR3 reads CASSQDLRTFNQPQHF. In nucleotides, the CDR3 is TGCGCCAGCAGCCAAGACCTCCGAACCTTCAATCAGCCCCAGCATTTT. V is TRBV4-3 and J is TRBJ1-5; D ambiguous. V was pared by 0 bases and J by 3 bases, with 12 bases between. The CDR3 runs to 16 residues. CDR1 and CDR2 (germline): LGHNA, YSLEER.

This clonotype was seen at least ten times. The gene calls are TRBV11-2 and TRBJ1-5, with 9 bases matching TRBD1. The CDR3 runs 15 residues. Germline V CDR1 and CDR2: SGHAT, FQNNGV. The V gene end was trimmed by 5 bases and the J gene end by 5 bases; junction bases not matched to a gene: 7. The CDR3: CASSKGQGIYQPQHF. The CDR3 DNA is TGTGCCAGCAGCAAGGGACAGGGAATCTATCAGCCCCAGCATTTT.

As DNA, the CDR3 is TGTGCCAGCAGCCGCCTCGGGGGTGAAAAACTGTTTTTT. Translating gives CASSRLGGEKLFF. The J gene is TRBJ1-4, the V gene TRBV27, with a weak D call TRBD1 (5 bases). This CDR3 spans 13 amino acids. Germline values: CDR1 MNHEY, CDR2 SMNVEV (reference sequence). The V end was cut by 6 bases, the J end by 7 bases, with 12 bases between.

This sequence joins TRBV28 and TRBJ1-2; D is unresolved. The CDR3 is made up of 15 amino acids. The V end lost 3 bases, the J end lost 3 bases, and 14 bases lay between the germline ends. In germline, CDR1 is MDHEN, CDR2 SYDVKM. In nucleotides, the CDR3 is TGTGCCAGCAGTTTGGTGGGTGGGTTGTACTATGGCTACACCTTC. It specifies CASSLVGGLYYGYTF.

This clonotype showed up many times. The V gene is TRBV5-6, the J gene TRBJ2-1; 9 positions agree with TRBD1. Germline trimming cut 1 base from V and 6 bases from J; bases unmatched to any gene: 5. Germline V gives CDR1 SGHDT, CDR2 YYEEEE. This CDR3 region has 15 residues. In DNA form, the CDR3 reads TGTGCCAGCAGCTTGAGGTGGGACAGGGCCAATGAGCAGTTCTTC. This sequence encodes CASSLRWDRANEQFF.

This chain links TRBV5-5 with TRBJ2-1; TRBD2 agrees at 14 bases. The CDR3 consists of 19 residues. Germline-derived CDR1 and CDR2 are SGHKS and YYEKEE (reference sequence). V was clipped by 4 bases and J by 0 bases; unmatched bases: 9. For the CDR3, the DNA is TGTGCCAGCAGCATGGGACTAGCGGGGGAGTTCAGCTCCTACAATGAGCAGTTCTTC. This translates into CASSMGLAGEFSSYNEQFF.

Many counts were recorded for this clonotype. This chain uses TRBV2 with TRBJ1-5, with a possible D match to TRBD1 (5 bases). In germline, CDR1 is SNHLY, CDR2 FYNNEI. Trimming pared 3 bases from V and 5 bases from J, leaving 11 bases between. The CDR3 consists of 14 residues. This CDR3 reads CASSDSGRHQPQHF. DNA of the CDR3: TGTGCCAGCAGTGATTCAGGGCGCCATCAGCCCCAGCATTTT.

At least ten counts were recorded for this clonotype. The V and J genes are TRBV20-1 and TRBJ1-1; a weak D match, TRBD1 (5 bases). Germline CDR1 and CDR2: DFQATT and SNEGSKA (reference sequence). CDR3 length: 12 amino acids. The V end lost 0 bases, the J end lost 11 bases, and 13 bases lay between the germline ends. CDR3 region: CSARDSGTDAFF. The DNA for the CDR3 is TGCAGTGCTAGAGATTCGGGGACGGATGCTTTCTTT.

This clonotype was counted ten times or more. The rearrangement links TRBV6-2 or TRBV6-3 to TRBJ1-1; D not resolved. V was trimmed by 8 bases and J by 7 bases, leaving 11 bases between them. CDR3 length: 11 amino acids. Germline V lookup: CDR1 MNHEY, CDR2 SVGEGT. The CDR3 spells CASGRWDEAFF. In DNA, the CDR3 is TGTGCCAGCGGGAGGTGGGATGAAGCTTTCTTT.

This chain connects TRBV4-1 to TRBJ2-1, with 7 bases that match TRBD2. The J call is uncertain, as TRBJ2-5 better fits the DNA end. The V gene's germline CDR1 is MGHRA and CDR2 YSYEKL. The CDR3 spans 15 residues. Here the CDR3 reads CASSPWTRVEETQYF. DNA for the CDR3: TGCGCCAGCAGCCCCTGGACTAGGGTCGAGGAGACCCAGTACTTC.

This clonotype showed up many times. V gene TRBV5-6 combines with J gene TRBJ2-3; D gene unclear. CDR1 is SGHDT and CDR2 is YYEEEE in the germline V gene. The CDR3 is made up of 14 amino acids. Trimming left V 1 base short and J 4 bases short, with 10 bases between. Here the CDR3 DNA reads TGTGCCAGCAGCTTGATGGGGATCCCAGATACGCAGTATTTT. Its protein is CASSLMGIPDTQYF.

This clonotype was seen repeatedly, ten times or more. CDR3 bases: TGTGCCAGCAGCAGGGACGGACTCCTTCGGGAGCAGTACTTC. Translated, it gives CASSRDGLLREQYF. J is TRBJ2-7 and V is TRBV6-1, with D possibly called TRBD1 or TRBD2 (5 bases each). Deletions cut 6 bases from V and 7 bases from J, with 19 bases between. The CDR3 loop spans 14 amino acids. Germline CDR1 MNHNS, CDR2 SASEGT.

Notes on this clonotype: A much larger clonotype is one base distant, so this may be a read error. The chain employs TRBV28 and TRBJ2-7; the match to TRBD1 covers 9 bases. Germline V lookup: CDR1 MDHEN, CDR2 SYDVKM. There are 13 residues in the CDR3. J gave up 3 bases and V 7 bases, and 4 bases lay outside the gene matches. The CDR3 region is CASTTGGVYEQYF. The DNA of the CDR3 is TGTGCCAGCACGACAGGGGGAGTCTACGAGCAGTACTTC. Drawing the rest from reference TRBV28 and TRBJ2-7, the complete variable domain is DVKVTQSSRYLVKRTGEKVFLECVQDMDHENMFWYRQDPGLGLRLIYFSYDVKMKEKGDIPEGYSVSREKKERFSLILESASTNQTSMYLCASTTGGVYEQYFGPGTRLTVT.

This clonotype has only a few counts. V usage is TRBV5-1 and J usage is TRBJ2-1; a weak D match, TRBD1 (6 bases). The germline CDR1 and CDR2 sequences are SGHRS and YFSETQ. This CDR3 has 14 residues. V lost 0 bases, J lost 8 bases, and 12 bases lay in between. The CDR3 loop reads CASSLERGSYEQFF. The CDR3 nucleotides read TGCGCCAGCAGCTTGGAAAGGGGGTCGTATGAGCAGTTCTTC.

This clonotype came up many times. The rearrangement uses TRBV7-9 and TRBJ2-3; D remains ambiguous. Germline CDR1 reads SEHNR; CDR2 reads FQNEAQ (reference sequence). Trimming shortened V by 5 bases and J by 2 bases, and 14 bases separated the two germline ends. The CDR3 runs 15 residues. The CDR3 sequence: CASSPIGAITDTQYF. DNA for the CDR3: TGTGCCAGCAGCCCCATTGGCGCGATCACAGATACGCAGTATTTT. Filled out from reference TRBV7-9 and TRBJ2-3, the complete variable domain reads DTGVSQNPRHKITKRGQNVTFRCDPISEHNRLYWYRQTLGQGPEFLTYFQNEAQLEKSRLLSDRFSAERPKGSFSTLEIQRTEQGDSAMYLCASSPIGAITDTQYFGPGTRLTVL.

This clonotype was recorded many times. The chain couples TRBV27 to TRBJ2-7, with 9 nucleotides matching TRBD1. V shed 6 bases, J shed 1 base, and the junction held 7 bases outside the gene matches. CDR3 size: 15 residues. CDR1 and CDR2 from the germline V gene are MNHEY and SMNVEV (reference sequence). DNA for the CDR3: TGTGCCAGCAGCCCCGGGACAGGGTTATCCTACGAGCAGTACTTC. It specifies CASSPGTGLSYEQYF.

At least ten counts were recorded for this clonotype. The J gene is TRBJ2-4, the V gene TRBV3-1; D call uncertain. V was pared by 3 bases and J by 1 base, with 4 bases between. The CDR3 has 13 residues. Germline V gene lookup returns CDR1 LGHDT and CDR2 YNNKEL (reference sequence). The CDR3 DNA sequence: TGTGCCAGCAGCCAGGGGGCCAAAAACATTCAGTACTTC. This gives the protein CASSQGAKNIQYF.

This clonotype was seen at least ten times. V and J are TRBV12-3 or TRBV12-4 and TRBJ2-5, with TRBD2 matching over 8 bases. There are 14 residues in the CDR3. Trimming took 1 base from V and 7 from J; bases not matched to a gene: 5. This chain's CDR3 is CASSLGTSGGTQYF. DNA for the CDR3: TGTGCCAGCAGTTTAGGAACTAGCGGTGGGACCCAGTACTTC.

J is TRBJ2-1 and V is TRBV2, with TRBD2 matching 14 bases. J was trimmed by 9 bases and V by 0 bases; bases with no gene match: 10. CDR3 size: 18 residues. Germline loops: CDR1 SNHLY, CDR2 FYNNEI. The chain's CDR3 is CASSEARGLAGEGIEQFF. The CDR3 nucleotides read TGTGCCAGCAGTGAAGCGAGGGGACTAGCGGGGGAGGGGATTGAGCAGTTCTTC.

The chain is built from TRBV4-3 and TRBJ2-1; 12 bases are shared with TRBD2. The junction had 7 bases not matched to a gene; V was cut back by 8 bases and J by 8 bases. Germline V lookup: CDR1 LGHNA, CDR2 YSLEER. The CDR3 totals 14 residues. CDR3 DNA: TGCGCCAGCGCTAGCGGGGGGGCCAGTGATGAGCAGTTCTTC. Translating it yields CASASGGASDEQFF.

This chain uses TRBV5-5 with TRBJ2-3; 9 bases match TRBD1. CDR1 is SGHKS, CDR2 YYEKEE, per germline (reference sequence). Trimming cost V 0 bases and J 1 base; bases outside gene matches: 0. The CDR3 spans 15 residues. The CDR3 DNA reads TGTGCCAGCAGCTTGGGGGACAGGGGCACAGATACGCAGTATTTT. It codes for CASSLGDRGTDTQYF.